The 27 T cell receptor beta chains given below trace back to one sample, sequenced in a study of graft-versus-host responses after intestinal transplantation. The method was immunoSEQ multiplex PCR; TCRdb's version includes in-frame clones alone and lacks a portion of them. The table has tens of thousands of clones, around 91% seen once. No antigens are known for them. Sample: unstimulated CD8+ T cells sorted from spleen or lymph node cells, taken before intestinal transplant. Receptors originate from a human donor who received an intestinal transplant.

The rearrangement links TRBV6-6 to TRBJ1-3; TRBD1 might be the D (6 bases). Germline loops: CDR1 MNHNY, CDR2 SVGAGI (reference sequence). V dropped 7 bases and J dropped 3 bases, with 13 bases sitting between them. This CDR3 has 14 residues. CDR3 loop: CASKSAGVGNTIYF. The CDR3 coding sequence is TGTGCCAGCAAGAGCGCAGGGGTTGGAAACACCATATATTTT.

The chain combines TRBV29-1 with TRBJ1-1, with 9 bases aligning to TRBD1. The J segment lost 7 bases and the V segment lost 6 bases, leaving 3 bases of the junction unmatched. Germline V gene lookup returns CDR1 SQVTM and CDR2 ANQGSEA. This CDR3 comprises 11 residues. Here the CDR3 reads CSVGTGHEAFF. CDR3 sequence (DNA): TGCAGCGTAGGGACAGGGCATGAAGCTTTCTTT.

This clone was observed a single time. This chain links TRBV5-1 with TRBJ2-3; maybe TRBD1 (6 bases). The ends were cut back, 2 bases at V and 2 bases at J, with 30 bases in the middle. The CDR3 is 21 amino acids. Per germline, CDR1 SGHRS and CDR2 YFSETQ. The CDR3, as DNA: TGCGCCAGCAGCTTCTTCCTTTACATTAGGGTACGACGGGACAACACAGATACGCAGTATTTT. Translated, it gives CASSFFLYIRVRRDNTDTQYF.

The J gene is TRBJ1-5, the V gene TRBV5-8; D not certain. The V end was cut by 2 bases, the J end by 0 bases, with 6 bases between. Germline lookup yields CDR1 SGHTS and CDR2 YDEGEE. CDR3 size: 14 residues. The chain's CDR3 is CASSFSYSNQPQHF. The CDR3 DNA reads TGTGCCAGCAGCTTCTCCTATAGCAATCAGCCCCAGCATTTT.

The sample holds one count of this clone. The rearrangement uses TRBV27 and TRBJ2-1; tentative D call: TRBD2 (6 bases). This CDR3 region has 13 residues. Trimming took off 8 bases at V and 8 bases at J, with 16 bases between the two ends. Germline V gives CDR1 MNHEY, CDR2 SMNVEV (reference sequence). CDR3 coding DNA: TGTGCCAGCGCCTACCCCGGAGGGGATGAGCAGTTCTTC. It yields the protein CASAYPGGDEQFF.

The J gene is TRBJ2-1, the V gene TRBV7-3, with D perhaps matching TRBD2 (6 bases). Germline loops: CDR1 SGHTA, CDR2 FQGTGA. Trimming took 1 base from V and 1 from J, leaving 8 bases between them. The CDR3 length is 15 residues. CDR3 amino acids: CASSLIGGSYNEQFF. CDR3 sequence (DNA): TGTGCCAGCAGCTTAATTGGAGGGTCCTACAATGAGCAGTTCTTC.

The chain couples TRBV6-1 to TRBJ2-2; D is unresolved. The CDR3 is made up of 14 amino acids. V was shortened by 8 bases and J by 0 bases, with 10 bases between the two germline ends. Germline V gene lookup returns CDR1 MNHNS and CDR2 SASEGT. CDR3 amino acids: CASHDWTNTGELFF. CDR3 DNA: TGTGCCAGCCACGACTGGACGAACACCGGGGAGCTGTTTTTT.

The J gene is TRBJ1-1, the V gene TRBV2; D gene uncertain. This CDR3 comprises 12 residues. V lost 6 bases to trimming and J lost 8 bases, with 13 bases between them. Germline values: CDR1 SNHLY, CDR2 FYNNEI. The CDR3 here is CASSEATLEAFF. DNA for the CDR3: TGTGCCAGCAGCGAGGCCACCCTAGAAGCTTTCTTT.

The V call is TRBV9, the J call TRBJ2-5, with 8 positions matching TRBD2. Per the germline V gene, CDR1 is SGDLS and CDR2 is YYNGEE. V was pared by 1 base and J by 2 bases, with 4 bases of the junction left unmatched. The CDR3 length is 15 residues. The CDR3 spells CASSVSGGLQETQYF. The CDR3 nucleotides read TGTGCCAGCAGCGTAAGCGGGGGCCTACAAGAGACCCAGTACTTC.

This clone was observed a handful of times. The chain recombines TRBV5-6 with TRBJ2-7; D unclear. This CDR3 is built from 14 residues. Germline loops: CDR1 SGHDT, CDR2 YYEEEE. Trimming cost V 0 bases and J 2 bases, with 9 bases left between them. The CDR3: CASSLGGQTYEQYF. Here the CDR3 DNA reads TGTGCCAGCAGCTTGGGAGGCCAAACCTACGAGCAGTACTTC.

About this clone: Different DNA sequences within this sample yield the same CDR3. The J gene is TRBJ2-7, the V gene TRBV9, with 8 bases lining up with TRBD1. Per the germline V gene, CDR1 is SGDLS and CDR2 is YYNGEE. This CDR3 spans 14 amino acids. V trimming: 3 bases; J trimming: 3 bases; junction bases outside the gene matches: 5. CDR3 sequence: CASSAGTGGYEQYF. The CDR3 DNA reads as TGTGCCAGCAGCGCCGGGACAGGCGGCTACGAGCAGTACTTC. Together with reference TRBV9 and TRBJ2-7, the CDR3 gives the full variable domain: DSGVTQTPKHLITATGQRVTLRCSPRSGDLSVYWYQQSLDQGLQFLIQYYNGEERAKGNILERFSAQQFPDLHSELNLSSLELGDSALYFCASSAGTGGYEQYFGPGTRLTVT.

The CDR3 spells CASSLGTGAPSGNTIYF. As DNA, the CDR3 is TGCGCCAGCAGCTTAGGGACAGGGGCACCCTCTGGAAACACCATATATTTT. The chain recombines TRBV5-1 with TRBJ1-3; 10 bases are shared with TRBD1. The CDR3 is made up of 17 amino acids. The germline V gene encodes CDR1 SGHRS and CDR2 YFSETQ. V trimming: 2 bases; J trimming: 0 bases; junction bases outside the gene matches: 5. Full variable domain (missing parts from reference TRBV5-1 and TRBJ1-3): KAGVTQTPRYLIKTRGQQVTLSCSPISGHRSVSWYQQTPGQGLQFLFEYFSETQRNKGNFPGRFSGRQFSNSRSEMNVSTLELGDSALYLCASSLGTGAPSGNTIYFGEGSWLTVV.

V and J are TRBV2 and TRBJ1-1; D is unresolved. The CDR3 covers 12 residues. The germline V and J ends were trimmed by 4 bases and 1 base, with 4 bases remaining between them. Germline CDR1 is SNHLY and CDR2 is FYNNEI. The CDR3 sequence is CASSGRNTEAFF. In DNA form, the CDR3 reads TGTGCCAGCAGTGGTCGGAACACTGAAGCTTTCTTT. The full variable domain, completed using reference TRBV2 and TRBJ1-1, is EPEVTQTPSHQVTQMGQEVILRCVPISNHLYFYWYRQILGQKVEFLVSFYNNEISEKSEIFDDQFSVERPDGSNFTLKIRSTKLEDSAMYFCASSGRNTEAFFGQGTRLTVV.

The chain combines TRBV4-1 with TRBJ1-1; D is ambiguous. V shed 1 base and J shed 2 bases, with 8 bases lying between them. The CDR3 spans 14 residues. Germline loops: CDR1 MGHRA, CDR2 YSYEKL. The CDR3 region has the DNA TGCGCCAGCAGCCAAGGCAGTCCAAACACTGAAGCTTTCTTT. As protein: CASSQGSPNTEAFF.

The V and J genes are TRBV27 and TRBJ1-2; D may be TRBD1 (5 bases). CDR1 is MNHEY and CDR2 is SMNVEV in the germline V gene (reference sequence). This CDR3 contains 17 residues. The V end was cut by 2 bases, the J end by 4 bases, with 20 bases between. The CDR3 reads CASSLTGDLSYTYGYTF. The CDR3 DNA sequence: TGTGCCAGCAGTTTAACGGGGGACCTCTCATATACCTATGGCTACACCTTC.

The V and J genes are TRBV7-6 and TRBJ1-2; no clear D. Per the germline V gene, CDR1 is SGHVS and CDR2 is FNYEAQ. The CDR3 runs to 14 residues. V dropped 5 bases and J dropped 1 base, with 11 bases sitting between them. The DNA of the CDR3 is TGTGCCAGCAGCCCCCTGTCAGATAACTATGGCTACACCTTC. Amino acids: CASSPLSDNYGYTF.

The V gene is TRBV5-6, the J gene TRBJ2-7; D uncertain. The V gene lost 0 bases and the J gene lost 2 bases, with 9 bases spanning the gap. Germline lookup yields CDR1 SGHDT and CDR2 YYEEEE. This CDR3 contains 14 residues. The CDR3 protein is CASSLGDSPYEQYF. Here the CDR3 DNA reads TGTGCCAGCAGCTTGGGAGACTCACCCTACGAGCAGTACTTC.

In nucleotides, the CDR3 is TGCAGCGTTGAAGAGGGGGACAGGGGCTCCACTGGGGCCAACGTCCTGACTTTC. Its translation: CSVEEGDRGSTGANVLTF. The chain couples TRBV29-1 to TRBJ2-6; TRBD1 matches 10 bases. Germline lookup yields CDR1 SQVTM and CDR2 ANQGSEA. This CDR3 is 18 amino acids long. V was clipped by 0 bases and J by 2 bases; unmatched bases: 7. The whole variable domain, remainder taken from reference TRBV29-1 and TRBJ2-6, is SAVISQKPSRDICQRGTSLTIQCQVDSQVTMMFWYRQQPGQSLTLIATANQGSEATYESGFVIDKFPISRPNLTFSTLTVSNMSPEDSSIYLCSVEEGDRGSTGANVLTFGAGSRLTVL.

The V call is TRBV29-1, the J call TRBJ2-2; D is unclear. Trimming pared 2 bases from V and 0 bases from J, leaving 7 bases between. CDR3 length: 14 residues. Germline V gene data show CDR1 as SQVTM and CDR2 as ANQGSEA. Here the CDR3 reads CSVEIRSNTGELFF. The CDR3 nucleotides read TGCAGCGTTGAAATCAGGTCGAACACCGGGGAGCTGTTTTTT.

The chain carries TRBV6-1 and TRBJ1-2; 7 bases fit TRBD1. There are 14 residues in the CDR3. J was trimmed by 2 bases and V by 7 bases; bases with no gene match: 7. CDR1 and CDR2 (germline): MNHNS, SASEGT. In nucleotides, the CDR3 is TGTGCCAGCACCGACCAGACAGGGAACTATGGCTACACCTTC. Translation gives CASTDQTGNYGYTF.

A single count supports this clone. This chain uses TRBV27 with TRBJ2-7; 9 bases are a match to TRBD1. This CDR3 comprises 19 residues. Germline assignment: CDR1 MNHEY and CDR2 SMNVEV (reference sequence). With V trimmed by 4 bases and J by 3 bases, 19 bases remained unmatched. This CDR3 is CASSSTTTQRTGVIYEQYF. DNA for the CDR3: TGTGCCAGCAGTTCAACCACGACCCAGAGGACAGGGGTTATCTACGAGCAGTACTTC.

The rearrangement joins TRBV10-2 to TRBJ2-1; TRBD2 agrees at 9 bases. Germline V gene data show CDR1 as WSHSY and CDR2 as SAAADI. The CDR3 is 17 residues long. V gave up 6 bases and J gave up 7 bases; unmatched junction bases: 16. CDR3 in DNA: TGCGCCAGCAGGCATCCCCTTTTGCGGGGGGGTTGGAATGAGCAGTTCTTC. Amino acid sequence: CASRHPLLRGGWNEQFF.

The chain recombines TRBV4-1 with TRBJ2-2, with 10 nucleotides matching TRBD1. Trimming removed 4 bases from V and 9 bases from J; junction bases left unmatched: 5. The CDR3 has 14 residues. Germline assignment: CDR1 MGHRA and CDR2 YSYEKL. CDR3 in DNA: TGCGCCAGCAGCCCCGGACAGGGGGATAGGGAGCTGTTTTTT. It yields the protein CASSPGQGDRELFF.

The V gene is TRBV10-1, the J gene TRBJ2-5; TRBD2 might be the D (6 bases). V was clipped by 2 bases and J by 4 bases, with 8 bases between them. Germline CDR1 and CDR2: WNHNN and SYGVQD (reference sequence). The CDR3 consists of 13 residues. This CDR3 reads CASSEELAETQYF. The CDR3 coding sequence is TGCGCCAGCAGTGAGGAACTAGCAGAGACCCAGTACTTC.

The chain couples TRBV7-9 to TRBJ1-4; a possible D gene is TRBD1 (5 bases). Germline CDR1 SEHNR, CDR2 FQNEAQ (reference sequence). The CDR3 consists of 15 residues. V was trimmed by 0 bases and J by 6 bases, leaving 11 bases between them. The CDR3 loop is CASSLAGEDDEKLFF. For the CDR3, the DNA is TGTGCCAGCAGCTTAGCAGGGGAGGATGATGAAAAACTGTTTTTT.

The DNA of the CDR3 is TGTGCCAGCAGCGTAGACAGGACAGGGAACCATAATTCACCCCTCCACTTT. Protein: CASSVDRTGNHNSPLHF. The chain employs TRBV9 and TRBJ1-6, with TRBD1 matching 8 bases. Germline CDR1 reads SGDLS; CDR2 reads YYNGEE. V lost 0 bases to trimming and J lost 5 bases; unmatched junction nucleotides: 7. CDR3 length equals 17 residues.

V usage is TRBV7-6 and J usage is TRBJ2-7; D perhaps matches TRBD1 (6 bases). Trimming left V 1 base short and J 2 bases short, with 6 bases between. This CDR3 is built from 13 residues. Germline V gene data show CDR1 as SGHVS and CDR2 as FNYEAQ. DNA of the CDR3: TGTGCCAGCAGCTTAGACAGGGCCTACGAGCAGTACTTC. Residues: CASSLDRAYEQYF.